The 27 T cell receptor beta chains presented below share a single source sample, sequenced in a study of blood T cell repertoires in COVID-19 (dated by TCRdb to the early 2020s). Library preparation was by the immunoSEQ multiplex PCR assay. TCRdb carries this immuneACCESS record with in-frame sequences only. Its versions omit some clonotypes, under half of them owing to an unresolved V gene in the studies checked, with the rest unexplained. The sample table contains about 76,000 clones; only one count was recorded for 87% of them. Around 8% of the sample is taken by the ten largest. The sample consisted of peripheral blood. The origin of the receptors is a man younger than 40 with acute or convalescent COVID-19.

The rearrangement links TRBV4-3 to TRBJ1-2; D call uncertain. V dropped 0 bases and J dropped 6 bases, with 11 bases sitting between them. The CDR3 totals 14 residues. The germline CDR1 and CDR2 sequences are LGHNA and YSLEER. CDR3 region: CASSQDLQVHGYTF. The DNA of the CDR3 is TGCGCCAGCAGCCAAGATCTGCAGGTTCATGGCTACACCTTC.

The rearrangement uses TRBV4-1 and TRBJ1-2; 8 bases are a match to TRBD1. This CDR3 is built from 15 residues. Germline V gene data show CDR1 as MGHRA and CDR2 as YSYEKL. J was trimmed by 2 bases and V by 2 bases; bases with no gene match: 4. The CDR3 reads CASSQTQGDNYGYTF. The CDR3 DNA follows: TGCGCCAGCAGCCAAACACAGGGGGACAACTATGGCTACACCTTC.

The V call is TRBV19, the J call TRBJ2-2, with D possibly TRBD2 on 5 matching bases. This CDR3 region has 13 residues. V shed 8 bases and J shed 3 bases, with 10 bases lying between them. From germline, CDR1 is LNHDA and CDR2 SQIVND (reference sequence). CDR3 DNA sequence: TGTGCCAGTGGCCAGCGGCACACCGGGGAGCTGTTTTTT. Translating it yields CASGQRHTGELFF.

This clone showed up just once. The chain has TRBV28 and TRBJ2-1; D not resolved. The CDR3 totals 13 residues. In germline, CDR1 is MDHEN, CDR2 SYDVKM. Between the trimmed V and J ends, which lost 4 bases and 6 bases, there was a span of 10 bases. CDR3 residues: CASSSLNGNEQFF. DNA for the CDR3: TGTGCCAGCAGTTCCTTAAACGGCAATGAGCAGTTCTTC.

The gene calls are TRBV27 and TRBJ2-5; TRBD1 might be the D (6 bases). This CDR3 comprises 14 residues. CDR1 is MNHEY and CDR2 is SMNVEV in the germline V gene (reference sequence). Trimming removed 6 bases at V and 1 base at J, with 12 bases between. CDR3 protein: CASRPRGLQETQYF. Here the CDR3 DNA reads TGTGCCAGCAGACCCAGGGGCCTCCAAGAGACCCAGTACTTC.

Here the CDR3 DNA reads TGTGCCAGCAGCCCGAGAGGGGGTTCGAATAATTCACCCCTCCACTTT. Residues: CASSPRGGSNNSPLHF. This chain uses TRBV5-8 with TRBJ1-6; the D gene is possibly TRBD1 (6 bases). V was cut by 4 bases and J by 5 bases, with 16 bases left in between. The CDR3 sequence is 16 residues long. Germline CDR1 SGHTS, CDR2 YDEGEE.

V is TRBV21-1 and J is TRBJ1-1; the tabulated D call, TRBD1, remains unverified against the DNA. TRBV21-1 is recorded as a pseudogene. The CDR3 runs to 10 residues. For the CDR3, the DNA is TGTGCCAGCAGCAAAGGAAGGGGTTTCTTT. It yields the protein CASSKGRGFF.

This clone was counted a few times. The chain links TRBV11-2 to TRBJ2-1; a possible D gene is TRBD2 (6 bases). Trimming removed 1 base at V and 6 bases at J, with 16 bases between. Germline CDR1 and CDR2: SGHAT and FQNNGV. This CDR3 is 16 amino acids long. The CDR3 region has the DNA TGTGCCAGCAGCTTAGGGGTCGGGAGACGTATCAATGAGCAGTTCTTC. Translation: CASSLGVGRRINEQFF.

This clone turned up a few times. V gene TRBV5-8 combines with J gene TRBJ2-7, with 13 bases lining up with TRBD2. Germline CDR1 SGHTS, CDR2 YDEGEE. J was trimmed by 5 bases and V by 5 bases; bases with no gene match: 10. This CDR3 comprises 16 residues. DNA of the CDR3: TGTGCCAGCAGAACAACTAGCGGGAGGGCCGTCCACGAGCAGTACTTC. Amino acid sequence: CASRTTSGRAVHEQYF.

CDR3 coding DNA: TGTGCCAGCAGCCCCGGGACAGGGTCTCATGAGCAGTTCTTC. It specifies CASSPGTGSHEQFF. The V and J genes are TRBV7-2 and TRBJ2-1; 9 bases are shared with TRBD1. V lost 5 bases, J lost 8 bases, and 7 bases stayed unmatched. The CDR3 length is 14 residues. The germline CDR1 and CDR2 sequences are SGHTA and FQGNSA.

The V gene is TRBV20-1, the J gene TRBJ2-5; D is unresolved. The V gene's germline CDR1 is DFQATT and CDR2 SNEGSKA (reference sequence). The V gene lost 3 bases and the J gene lost 5 bases, with 13 bases spanning the gap. This CDR3 contains 13 residues. The CDR3, as DNA: TGCAGTGCTAGTGTTCGCCCCGCGGAGACCCAGTACTTC. Its translation: CSASVRPAETQYF.

There are a few counts of this clone. The rearrangement joins TRBV7-2 to TRBJ1-4; maybe TRBD1 (6 bases). The CDR3 contains 15 residues. The ends were cut back, 2 bases at V and 7 bases at J, with 14 bases in the middle. Per the germline V gene, CDR1 is SGHTA and CDR2 is FQGNSA. In DNA, the CDR3 is TGTGCCAGCAGCTTATCTCAAGGGGGTAGTGAAAAACTGTTTTTT. Amino acid sequence: CASSLSQGGSEKLFF.

The chain is built from TRBV7-3 and TRBJ2-1; D gene ambiguous. V was cut by 4 bases and J by 6 bases, with 13 bases left in between. The length of the CDR3 is 14 residues. Germline-derived CDR1 and CDR2 are SGHTA and FQGTGA. The CDR3 is CASSSPARGNEQFF. CDR3 DNA sequence: TGTGCCAGCAGCTCCCCGGCAAGAGGCAATGAGCAGTTCTTC.

The rearrangement uses TRBV12-3 or TRBV12-4 and TRBJ1-5; D is uncertain. The V end lost 7 bases, the J end lost 9 bases, and 16 bases lay between the germline ends. This CDR3 region has 13 residues. CDR3 nucleotides: TGTGCCAGCACCACCGTCGGGAGGCGGCCCCAGCATTTT. It is translated as CASTTVGRRPQHF.

CDR3 in amino acids: CASSTFGGEQYF. CDR3 sequence (DNA): TGTGCCAGTAGTACCTTTGGGGGGGAGCAGTACTTC. The chain carries TRBV19 and TRBJ2-7; D may be TRBD2 (6 bases). Trimming shortened V by 4 bases and J by 7 bases, and 11 bases separated the two germline ends. CDR1 and CDR2 (germline): LNHDA, SQIVND (reference sequence). The CDR3 has 12 amino acids.

The chain joins TRBV6-5 to TRBJ1-4; 8 bases fit TRBD1. The germline V gene has CDR1 MNHEY and CDR2 SVGAGI. V gave up 10 bases and J gave up 8 bases; unmatched junction bases: 9. The CDR3 length is 13 residues. The CDR3 loop is CATTDREHEKLFF. The DNA for the CDR3 is TGTGCCACCACGGACAGGGAACACGAAAAACTGTTTTTT.

This clone showed up just once. The gene calls are TRBV6-5 and TRBJ1-6; D remains unclear. Trimming stripped 9 bases from V and 10 bases from J, with 16 bases between. Germline CDR1 and CDR2: MNHEY and SVGAGI. The CDR3 loop spans 13 amino acids. The CDR3 DNA follows: TGTGCCAGTGCCGTAAGGTGGGAGTCACCCCTCCACTTT. Protein: CASAVRWESPLHF.

V usage is TRBV18 and J usage is TRBJ1-1; D is unresolved. V was cut by 6 bases and J by 2 bases, with 13 bases left in between. This CDR3 region has 14 residues. Germline V lookup: CDR1 KGHSH, CDR2 LQKENI. The CDR3 region has the DNA TGTGCCAGCTCTCAAGTTCCTCTAAACACTGAAGCTTTCTTT. Protein sequence: CASSQVPLNTEAFF. Looking up the rest from reference TRBV18 and TRBJ1-1 gives the full variable domain: NAGVMQNPRHLVRRRGQEARLRCSPMKGHSHVYWYRQLPEEGLKFMVYLQKENIIDESGMPKERFSAEFPKEGPSILRIQQVVRGDSAAYFCASSQVPLNTEAFFGQGTRLTVV.

The chain carries TRBV28 and TRBJ2-7, with a possible D match to TRBD1 (7 bases). Deletions cut 6 bases from V and 9 bases from J, with 21 bases between. The CDR3 totals 14 residues. Germline V lookup: CDR1 MDHEN, CDR2 SYDVKM. CDR3 nucleotide sequence: TGTGCCAGCAGAAGACAGGGAGGCACCTCTGGGCAGTACTTC. As protein: CASRRQGGTSGQYF.

This clone showed up just a few times. The rearrangement joins TRBV18 to TRBJ2-1; 8 nucleotides match TRBD1. The germline gives CDR1 KGHSH, CDR2 LQKENI. Losses at the gene ends were 1 base for V and 0 bases for J; bases not matched to a gene: 11. The CDR3 consists of 19 residues. The CDR3 DNA sequence: TGTGCCAGCTCACCACGACAGGGGACAAACGTTAGCTCCTACAATGAGCAGTTCTTC. This gives the protein CASSPRQGTNVSSYNEQFF.

The V call is TRBV11-2, the J call TRBJ2-3; 10 nucleotides agree with TRBD2. The length of the CDR3 is 15 residues. The V segment lost 5 bases and the J segment 6 bases; nucleotides outside the gene matches: 8. CDR1 and CDR2 (germline): SGHAT, FQNNGV. Here the CDR3 reads CASSLSGRAFDTQYF. The CDR3 DNA reads TGTGCCAGCAGCCTAAGCGGGAGGGCCTTCGATACGCAGTATTTT.

The chain carries TRBV10-2 and TRBJ2-2, with TRBD2 matching 7 bases. The V gene's germline CDR1 is WSHSY and CDR2 SAAADI. The trim removed 6 bases at V and 1 base at J, leaving 2 bases unmatched. This CDR3 contains 14 residues. The CDR3 nucleotides are TGCGCCAGCAGGAAGCGGGAGAACACCGGGGAGCTGTTTTTT. Translated, it gives CASRKRENTGELFF.

The CDR3: CASSISGGAYEQYF. The CDR3, as DNA: TGTGCCAGCAGCATTAGCGGGGGGGCTTACGAGCAGTACTTC. The chain is built from TRBV7-8 and TRBJ2-7, with TRBD2 identical over 11 bases. Germline V gene lookup returns CDR1 SGHVS and CDR2 FQNEAQ. The V and J ends lost 5 bases and 4 bases, in that order; junction bases with no gene match: 4. The CDR3 has 14 amino acids.

This clone was counted a few times. The chain carries TRBV24-1 and TRBJ1-5; weak D call: TRBD1 (6 bases). V shed 0 bases and J shed 7 bases, with 6 bases lying between them. CDR1 is KGHDR and CDR2 is SFDVKD in the germline V gene. The CDR3 has 13 amino acids. This CDR3 reads CATSDLGGQPQHF. CDR3 sequence (DNA): TGTGCCACCAGTGATTTGGGGGGCCAGCCCCAGCATTTT.

The chain recombines TRBV6-6 with TRBJ2-7, with 7 bases matching TRBD1. V was clipped by 5 bases and J by 6 bases; unmatched bases: 4. CDR3 length: 12 residues. The V gene's germline CDR1 is MNHNY and CDR2 SVGAGI (reference sequence). The CDR3 DNA follows: TGTGCCAGCAGTCCCGACAGGGTCGAGCAGTACTTC. This encodes CASSPDRVEQYF.

This sequence joins TRBV18 and TRBJ2-5; perhaps TRBD1 as D (6 bases). CDR1 and CDR2 from the germline V gene are KGHSH and LQKENI. Deletions cut 4 bases from V and 2 bases from J, with 14 bases between. CDR3 length: 15 residues. This chain's CDR3 is CASSREPGAQETQYF. The DNA of the CDR3 is TGTGCCAGCTCACGGGAGCCAGGGGCGCAAGAGACCCAGTACTTC.

The chain links TRBV6-5 to TRBJ2-2, with 9 positions matching TRBD2. Trimming at V came to 7 bases and at J to 8 bases, leaving 8 bases not matched to a gene. CDR3 size: 14 residues. Germline V gene sequence: CDR1 MNHEY, CDR2 SVGAGI. The CDR3 nucleotides read TGTGCCAGCAAGCCTAGCGGGGTCGGTGGGGAGCTGTTTTTT. It is translated as CASKPSGVGGELFF.